This passage covers 31 T cell receptor beta chains from one sample sequenced in a study of CXCR3-negative and CXCR3-positive naive CD8 T cells. Overall study results and limits: CXCR3-positive naive cells carried more hydrophobic TRB CDR3s than CXCR3-negative naive cells did.

Antigens for these TCRs are unknown. It was by 5' RACE with UMI labels that the TRB cDNA libraries were prepared. No DNA is given; TCRdb re-called the 5' RACE reads and lists each CDR3 protein once. The table counts about 120,000 distinct CDR3 sequences; roughly 0.6% lies in the top ten. Sequences were obtained from naive CXCR3+ CD8+ T cells from blood. Documented subset: CD45RO-CCR7+CD27+CD95- naive CD8+ T cells expressing CXCR3 (TNR3+). These receptors all stem from a human donor in good health. Some clones in this sample may be carry-over from other donors' samples.

The CDR3 here is CSARSGYEQYF. The chain is built from TRBV20-1 and TRBJ2-7. This CDR3 has 11 amino acids. CDR1 is DFQATT and CDR2 is SNEGSKA in the germline V gene (reference sequence).

The genes are TRBV6-2 or TRBV6-3 and TRBJ2-2; TCRdb lists TRBD2, though no DNA is available to test this call. CDR3 length: 12 amino acids. The germline gives CDR1 MNHEY, CDR2 SVGEGT. The CDR3 sequence: CASGGGTGELFF.

CDR3 residues: CASSATGLVSNEQFF. This chain connects TRBV7-9 to TRBJ2-1; TCRdb designates TRBD2, a call that cannot be tested without DNA. The germline CDR1 and CDR2 sequences are SEHNR and FQNEAQ (reference sequence). CDR3 length: 15 residues.

The V and J genes are TRBV10-2 and TRBJ1-6; TCRdb calls TRBD1, which cannot be checked without DNA. CDR3 length: 16 residues. Germline V gene sequence: CDR1 WSHSY, CDR2 SAAADI. CDR3: CASSESSGGYNTPLHF.

The gene calls are TRBV2 and TRBJ1-5; checking the TCRdb D call of TRBD1 is not possible without DNA. CDR3 size: 12 residues. The V gene's germline CDR1 is SNHLY and CDR2 FYNNEI. The CDR3 reads CASRDRDQPQHF.

The CDR3 reads CASSQGTGTAYEQYF. The rearrangement joins TRBV4-3 to TRBJ2-7; TCRdb selects TRBD1, and the lack of DNA leaves this call unchecked. Per the germline V gene, CDR1 is LGHNA and CDR2 is YSLEER. The CDR3 contains 15 residues.

V usage is TRBV27 and J usage is TRBJ2-5. Germline V lookup: CDR1 MNHEY, CDR2 SMNVEV (reference sequence). This CDR3 contains 16 residues. Here the CDR3 reads CASSSIHWGTQETQYF.

The chain carries TRBV2 and TRBJ2-1; lacking DNA, the TRBD1 call made by TCRdb goes unchecked. CDR3 length: 18 residues. CDR1 SNHLY and CDR2 FYNNEI come from the germline V gene. The CDR3 sequence: CASIGTAPKWESYNEQFF.

The CDR3 loop reads CASSGATGELFF. The gene calls are TRBV9 and TRBJ2-2. This CDR3 has 12 residues. Germline loops: CDR1 SGDLS, CDR2 YYNGEE.

CDR3 loop: CATQGSGQGILETQYF. The chain couples TRBV15 to TRBJ2-5; the TRBD1 assignment by TCRdb is unverifiable without DNA. This CDR3 has 16 residues. Germline CDR1 and CDR2: LNHNV and YYDKDF (reference sequence).

CDR3 region: CASSQDGRAFANTGELFF. This sequence joins TRBV14 and TRBJ2-2; there is no DNA to check the TCRdb D call of TRBD2. The CDR3 sequence is 18 residues long. Germline lookup yields CDR1 SGHDN and CDR2 FVKESK.

The V gene is TRBV7-9, the J gene TRBJ2-1. Germline assignment: CDR1 SEHNR and CDR2 FQNEAQ (reference sequence). The CDR3 sequence is 15 residues long. CDR3 loop: CASSHAPSADNEQFF.

The chain carries TRBV20-1 and TRBJ2-1; TCRdb selects TRBD2, and the lack of DNA leaves this call unchecked. This CDR3 contains 14 residues. The germline gives CDR1 DFQATT, CDR2 SNEGSKA (reference sequence). CDR3 in amino acids: CSARSGTLVYEQFF.

The chain recombines TRBV20-1 with TRBJ2-7; TCRdb reports TRBD1, a call that lacks DNA to check it against. This CDR3 has 16 residues. The germline V gene encodes CDR1 DFQATT and CDR2 SNEGSKA (reference sequence). The CDR3: CSARLLGQGETYEQYF.

The chain employs TRBV29-1 and TRBJ1-3. The CDR3 has 11 residues. CDR1 and CDR2 from the germline V gene are SQVTM and ANQGSEA. The CDR3 sequence: CSTDSGNTIYF.

The genes are TRBV28 and TRBJ1-4. Germline V gives CDR1 MDHEN, CDR2 SYDVKM. The CDR3 totals 15 residues. This CDR3 reads CASSSSGWTNEKLFF.

The chain uses TRBV6-2 or TRBV6-3 and TRBJ2-5. This CDR3 spans 13 amino acids. Germline CDR1 MNHEY, CDR2 SVGEGT. The CDR3 spells CASSARYQETQYF.

The J gene is TRBJ1-5, the V gene TRBV5-6. CDR1 is SGHDT, CDR2 YYEEEE, per germline. The CDR3 has 17 amino acids. CDR3 in amino acids: CASSLLRAPRSNQPQHF.

The chain has TRBV7-9 and TRBJ2-7; checking the TCRdb D call of TRBD1 is not possible without DNA. Germline CDR1 and CDR2: SEHNR and FQNEAQ (reference sequence). This CDR3 has 14 residues. The CDR3 region is CASSPTGTNYEQYF.

The V and J genes are TRBV28 and TRBJ2-7. Germline V gives CDR1 MDHEN, CDR2 SYDVKM. This CDR3 has 15 amino acids. CDR3 sequence: CASSLSKLSFYEQYF.

The rearrangement uses TRBV4-3 and TRBJ1-1; TCRdb returns TRBD1, unconfirmable since there is no DNA. CDR3 size: 16 residues. The germline gives CDR1 LGHNA, CDR2 YSLEER. CDR3 amino acids: CASSQDQGGLSTEAFF.

The chain carries TRBV7-6 and TRBJ1-1; the TCRdb D gene call, TRBD1, has no DNA to confirm it. Germline values: CDR1 SGHVS, CDR2 FNYEAQ. The CDR3 totals 15 residues. The CDR3 loop is CASSTRTGGGAEAFF.

The V and J genes are TRBV3-1 and TRBJ2-7; TCRdb's D call of TRBD2 is untestable without DNA. This CDR3 has 15 residues. Germline loops: CDR1 LGHDT, CDR2 YNNKEL (reference sequence). This chain's CDR3 is CASSSGEGGTYEQYF.

V is TRBV28 and J is TRBJ2-7. The CDR3 spans 12 residues. Germline V CDR1 and CDR2: MDHEN, SYDVKM. CDR3 loop: CASFSGIHEQYF.

This chain joins TRBV5-6 and TRBJ1-1; TCRdb's D call, TRBD1, is unchecked because there is no DNA. CDR1 and CDR2 (germline): SGHDT, YYEEEE. This CDR3 is 15 amino acids long. The CDR3 sequence is CASSFPGPMNTEAFF.

The rearrangement joins TRBV20-1 to TRBJ2-2. The CDR3 runs to 13 residues. CDR1 and CDR2 from the germline V gene are DFQATT and SNEGSKA (reference sequence). The CDR3 loop reads CSARIRGTGELFF.

This chain uses TRBV12-3 or TRBV12-4 with TRBJ2-7; checking the TCRdb D call of TRBD1 is not possible without DNA. The length of the CDR3 is 15 residues. CDR3 protein: CASSYTGSLSYEQYF.

This chain uses TRBV5-4 with TRBJ2-5. The germline gives CDR1 SGHNT, CDR2 YYREEE (reference sequence). The CDR3 has 14 amino acids. CDR3 residues: CASSLATIDETQYF.

This sequence joins TRBV29-1 and TRBJ1-2; TCRdb proposes TRBD1, but this gene call is untestable without DNA. CDR3 length: 14 residues. CDR1 SQVTM and CDR2 ANQGSEA come from the germline V gene. The chain's CDR3 is CSALIVGTDYGYTF.

This rearrangement joins TRBV11-2 to TRBJ2-1; with no DNA, the TCRdb D assignment of TRBD1 cannot be verified. The CDR3 contains 16 residues. Germline V gene data show CDR1 as SGHAT and CDR2 as FQNNGV. CDR3 sequence: CASRDLGASSYNEQFF.

The chain uses TRBV21-1 and TRBJ1-5; TCRdb gives TRBD1 as the D gene, but with no DNA this cannot be confirmed. TRBV21-1 is tagged as a pseudogene. The CDR3 is 16 residues long. The chain's CDR3 is CASSSLRRDRPQPQHF.